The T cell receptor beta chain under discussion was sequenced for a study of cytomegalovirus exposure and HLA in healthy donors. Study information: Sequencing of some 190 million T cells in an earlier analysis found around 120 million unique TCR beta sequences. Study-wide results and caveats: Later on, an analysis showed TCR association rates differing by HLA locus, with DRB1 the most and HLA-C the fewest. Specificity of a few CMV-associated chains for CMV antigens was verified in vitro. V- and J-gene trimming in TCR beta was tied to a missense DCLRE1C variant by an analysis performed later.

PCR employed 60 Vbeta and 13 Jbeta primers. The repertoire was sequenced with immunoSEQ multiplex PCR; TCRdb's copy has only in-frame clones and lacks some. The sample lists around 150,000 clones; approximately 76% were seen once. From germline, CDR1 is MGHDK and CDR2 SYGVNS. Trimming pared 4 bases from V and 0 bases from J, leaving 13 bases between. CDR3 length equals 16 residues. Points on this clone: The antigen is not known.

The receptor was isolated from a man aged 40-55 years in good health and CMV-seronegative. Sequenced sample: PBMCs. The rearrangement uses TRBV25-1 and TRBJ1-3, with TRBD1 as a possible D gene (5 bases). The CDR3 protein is CASSVGGLSSGNTIYF. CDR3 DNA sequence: TGTGCCAGCAGTGTGGGGGGGTTAAGCTCTGGAAACACCATATATTTT.